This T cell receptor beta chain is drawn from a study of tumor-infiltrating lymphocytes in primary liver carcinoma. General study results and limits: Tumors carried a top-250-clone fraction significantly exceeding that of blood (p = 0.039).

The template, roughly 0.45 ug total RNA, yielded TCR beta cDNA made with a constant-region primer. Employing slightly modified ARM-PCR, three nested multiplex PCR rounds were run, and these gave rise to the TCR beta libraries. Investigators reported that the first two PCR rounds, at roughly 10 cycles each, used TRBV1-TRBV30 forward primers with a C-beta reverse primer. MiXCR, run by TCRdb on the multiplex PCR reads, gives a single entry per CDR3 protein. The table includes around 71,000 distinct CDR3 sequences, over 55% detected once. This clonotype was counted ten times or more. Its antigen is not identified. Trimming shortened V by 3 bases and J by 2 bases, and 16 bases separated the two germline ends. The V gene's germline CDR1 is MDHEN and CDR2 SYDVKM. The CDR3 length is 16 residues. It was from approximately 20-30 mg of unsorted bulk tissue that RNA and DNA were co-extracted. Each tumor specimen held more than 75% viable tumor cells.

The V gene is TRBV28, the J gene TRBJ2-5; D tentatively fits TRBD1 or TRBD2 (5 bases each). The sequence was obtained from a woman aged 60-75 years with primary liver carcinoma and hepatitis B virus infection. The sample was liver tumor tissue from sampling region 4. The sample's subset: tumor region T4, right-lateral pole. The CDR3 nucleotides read TGTGCCAGCAGTTTGAGGGGCGGAGATCCTCAAGAGACCCAGTACTTC. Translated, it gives CASSLRGGDPQETQYF. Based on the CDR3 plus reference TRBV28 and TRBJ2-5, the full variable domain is DVKVTQSSRYLVKRTGEKVFLECVQDMDHENMFWYRQDPGLGLRLIYFSYDVKMKEKGDIPEGYSVSREKKERFSLILESASTNQTSMYLCASSLRGGDPQETQYFGPGTRLLVL.